One sample yielded the 30 T cell receptor beta chains listed below, sequenced in a study of blood T cells in healthy people across ages. A second 7 to 11 cycle PCR used barcoded and J-beta primers. TCRdb independently ran MiXCR on the 5' RACE reads; one entry per CDR3 protein. This table has about 1.6 million distinct CDR3 sequences, about 31% appearing once. Sequencing used blood. These receptors all come from a woman in her thirties in good health.

The V gene is TRBV9, the J gene TRBJ2-5; 8 nucleotides line up with TRBD1. CDR3 length equals 17 residues. Germline loops: CDR1 SGDLS, CDR2 YYNGEE. Germline trimming cut 0 bases from V and 4 bases from J; bases unmatched to any gene: 11. In DNA form, the CDR3 reads TGTGCCAGCAGCGTAGGGGTACAGGGGGATTTGCGAGAGACCCAGTACTTC. Translated: CASSVGVQGDLRETQYF.

This clonotype was observed a few times. This sequence joins TRBV7-9 and TRBJ1-6; D is undetermined. Trimming cost V 6 bases and J 3 bases, with 12 bases left between them. The V gene's germline CDR1 is SEHNR and CDR2 FQNEAQ (reference sequence). The CDR3 has 15 amino acids. CDR3 in DNA: TGTGCCAGCAGAACCGACGGCGTCTATAATTCACCCCTCCACTTT. This encodes CASRTDGVYNSPLHF.

This clonotype was seen a handful of times. This chain joins TRBV4-1 and TRBJ2-5, with D possibly matching TRBD1 (6 bases). CDR1 and CDR2 (germline): MGHRA, YSYEKL. The V and J ends lost 3 bases and 4 bases respectively, with 21 bases between them. The CDR3 covers 17 residues. The CDR3 spells CASSHSPPAGVAETQYF. DNA for the CDR3: TGCGCCAGCAGCCACTCCCCGCCGGCAGGGGTGGCAGAGACCCAGTACTTC.

CDR3 residues: CASSQDLLAGEAGELFF. The CDR3 nucleotides read TGTGCCAGCAGCCAAGATCTACTAGCGGGAGAAGCCGGGGAGCTGTTTTTT. This chain uses TRBV3-1 with TRBJ2-2; 11 bases are a match to TRBD2. With 0 bases clipped from V and 6 bases from J, the junction kept 6 bases outside the gene matches. Germline V gene sequence: CDR1 LGHDT, CDR2 YNNKEL (reference sequence). The CDR3 is made up of 17 amino acids.

This clonotype was recorded a few times. CDR3 in amino acids: CASSPRPGGGLEETQYF. DNA for the CDR3: TGTGCCAGCTCACCACGCCCGGGGGGTGGCCTTGAAGAGACCCAGTACTTC. J is TRBJ2-5 and V is TRBV18; TRBD2 matches 7 bases. The germline gives CDR1 KGHSH, CDR2 LQKENI. CDR3 length: 17 residues. V lost 1 base to trimming and J lost 3 bases; unmatched junction nucleotides: 11. The whole variable domain, remainder taken from reference TRBV18 and TRBJ2-5, is NAGVMQNPRHLVRRRGQEARLRCSPMKGHSHVYWYRQLPEEGLKFMVYLQKENIIDESGMPKERFSAEFPKEGPSILRIQQVVRGDSAAYFCASSPRPGGGLEETQYFGPGTRLLVL.

This clonotype was counted between two and nine times. The chain recombines TRBV4-1 with TRBJ2-2; D may be TRBD1 (6 bases). The V gene's germline CDR1 is MGHRA and CDR2 YSYEKL. The CDR3 has 15 amino acids. Trimming cost V 4 bases and J 6 bases, with 15 bases left between them. The CDR3 coding sequence is TGCGCCAGCAGCCCCGCAGGGGTGCCCCCCGGGGAGCTGTTTTTT. Translating gives CASSPAGVPPGELFF.

CDR3 DNA sequence: TGTGCCAGCAGCTATGACACTTCAGGGGTCACTGAAGCTTTCTTT. This sequence encodes CASSYDTSGVTEAFF. The genes are TRBV7-6 and TRBJ1-1; tentative D call: TRBD1 (6 bases). V was pared by 4 bases and J by 4 bases, with 16 bases between. This CDR3 has 15 amino acids. The germline gives CDR1 SGHVS, CDR2 FNYEAQ.

In its sample, this clonotype was seen a few times. The CDR3 coding sequence is TGCGCCAGCAGCCAACCAGACAGACTCCTCACAGATACGCAGTATTTT. The encoded protein is CASSQPDRLLTDTQYF. This rearrangement joins TRBV4-1 to TRBJ2-3, with a weak D call TRBD1 (5 bases). This CDR3 has 16 amino acids. Between the trimmed V and J ends, which lost 2 bases and 2 bases, there was a span of 14 bases. In germline, CDR1 is MGHRA, CDR2 YSYEKL.

This clonotype was observed at least ten times. A junction end diverges from the germline sequence, so it may reflect a read error. The V call is TRBV7-2, the J call TRBJ2-1, with TRBD2 matching 10 bases. Germline CDR1 and CDR2: SGHTA and FQGNSA. The CDR3 runs to 15 residues. As DNA, the CDR3 is TGCGCCAGCAGCTTAGTAGCGGGAGGCTACAATGAGCAGTTCTTC. This translates into CASSLVAGGYNEQFF. The full variable domain, completed using reference TRBV7-2 and TRBJ2-1, is GAGVSQSPSNKVTEKGKDVELRCDPISGHTALYWYRQSLGQGLEFLIYFQGNSAPDKSGLPSDRFSAERTGGSVSTLTIQRTQQEDSAVYLCASSLVAGGYNEQFFGPGTRLTVL.

This clonotype has just a few counts. This chain joins TRBV25-1 and TRBJ1-2; D unclear. Trimming took 3 bases from V and 3 from J, leaving 14 bases between them. CDR3 size: 15 residues. The germline V gene has CDR1 MGHDK and CDR2 SYGVNS. The DNA of the CDR3 is TGTGCCAGCAGTGATGCTTGGTCCTCTTACTATGGCTACACCTTC. It yields the protein CASSDAWSSYYGYTF.

The CDR3 bases are TGTGCCAGCAGCATCCGGGAGCAAGAGACCCAGTACTTC. Translation: CASSIREQETQYF. V gene TRBV6-5 combines with J gene TRBJ2-5, with D perhaps matching TRBD2 (6 bases). Germline V gene sequence: CDR1 MNHEY, CDR2 SVGAGI. Trimming left V 6 bases short and J 2 bases short, with 10 bases between. The CDR3 length is 13 residues.

In its sample, this clonotype was seen a few times. This sequence joins TRBV20-1 and TRBJ1-2, with 7 bases identical to TRBD1. V was pared by 5 bases and J by 7 bases, with 4 bases of the junction left unmatched. Germline assignment: CDR1 DFQATT and CDR2 SNEGSKA (reference sequence). The CDR3 is made up of 11 amino acids. The CDR3, as DNA: TGCAGTGCTCGGACAGGCTTTGGCTACACCTTC. It yields the protein CSARTGFGYTF.

This clonotype has a handful of counts. The rearrangement joins TRBV7-9 to TRBJ2-7, with TRBD1 as a possible D gene (6 bases). V lost 0 bases and J lost 2, with 11 bases in between. There are 15 residues in the CDR3. The germline V gene has CDR1 SEHNR and CDR2 FQNEAQ (reference sequence). This CDR3 reads CASSLATTGTYEQYF. The CDR3 region has the DNA TGTGCCAGCAGCTTAGCGACGACAGGCACCTACGAGCAGTACTTC.

Concerning this clonotype itself: A read error may account for a junction end that differs from germline. This chain links TRBV28 with TRBJ2-1, with D tentatively TRBD2 (5 bases). Looked up from germline, CDR1 is MDHEN and CDR2 is SYDVKM. The CDR3 loop spans 14 amino acids. CDR3 in DNA: TGTGCCGGCAGTCCTCCCGGGCCGGGGAATGAGCAGTTCTTC. Its translation is CAGSPPGPGNEQFF.

This clonotype appeared a few times. This sequence joins TRBV11-2 and TRBJ2-6, with 8 nucleotides matching TRBD1. The ends lost 2 bases at V and 0 bases at J; junction bases unmatched: 6. The CDR3 is 18 residues long. The germline CDR1 and CDR2 sequences are SGHAT and FQNNGV. The CDR3 sequence: CASSLFARGPSGANVLTF. CDR3 DNA: TGTGCCAGCAGCTTATTCGCCAGGGGGCCCTCTGGGGCCAACGTCCTGACTTTC. Complete variable domain (other parts from reference TRBV11-2 and TRBJ2-6): EAGVAQSPRYKIIEKRQSVAFWCNPISGHATLYWYQQILGQGPKLLIQFQNNGVVDDSQLPKDRFSAERLKGVDSTLKIQPAKLEDSAVYLCASSLFARGPSGANVLTFGAGSRLTVL.

The J gene is TRBJ2-5, the V gene TRBV6-1; 11 nucleotides line up with TRBD2. CDR1 and CDR2 from the germline V gene are MNHNS and SASEGT. The CDR3 spans 15 residues. The trim removed 6 bases at V and 5 bases at J, leaving 8 bases unmatched. CDR3 sequence (DNA): TGTGCCAGCAGGCTAGCGGGGGGTCCCGGGGAGACCCAGTACTTC. This sequence encodes CASRLAGGPGETQYF.

This clonotype was seen a few times. DNA of the CDR3: TGTGCCAGCAGCGTAAGCACAAATGAGCAGTTCTTC. This translates into CASSVSTNEQFF. The rearrangement links TRBV9 to TRBJ2-1; D call uncertain. Germline loops: CDR1 SGDLS, CDR2 YYNGEE. The CDR3 covers 12 residues. V shed 1 base and J shed 7 bases, with 6 bases lying between them. Supplemented by reference TRBV9 and TRBJ2-1, the full variable domain reads DSGVTQTPKHLITATGQRVTLRCSPRSGDLSVYWYQQSLDQGLQFLIQYYNGEERAKGNILERFSAQQFPDLHSELNLSSLELGDSALYFCASSVSTNEQFFGPGTRLTVL.

This clonotype was counted a single time. One end of the junction does not line up with germline, which may come from a read error. The genes are TRBV20-1 and TRBJ2-6, with D possibly being TRBD1 or TRBD2 (5 bases each). The CDR3 spans 14 residues. Germline CDR1 reads DFQATT; CDR2 reads SNEGSKA (reference sequence). CDR3 coding DNA: TGCAGTGCTCCGACGGGCTCTGGGGGCAACGTCCTGACTTTC. This translates into CSAPTGSGGNVLTF.

The V gene is TRBV20-1, the J gene TRBJ1-6; D is perhaps TRBD1 (6 bases). Germline CDR1 is DFQATT and CDR2 is SNEGSKA (reference sequence). CDR3 size: 14 residues. Trimming shortened V by 7 bases and J by 6 bases, and 16 bases separated the two germline ends. CDR3 DNA: TGCAGTGGCCTAGACAGGAGGGGTAATTCACCCCTCCACTTT. It codes for CSGLDRRGNSPLHF.

The chain combines TRBV27 with TRBJ2-7; D is perhaps TRBD1 (5 bases). The V gene's germline CDR1 is MNHEY and CDR2 SMNVEV (reference sequence). Trimming shortened V by 3 bases and J by 5 bases, and 17 bases separated the two germline ends. The CDR3 loop spans 15 amino acids. The CDR3 coding sequence is TGTGCCAGCAGTTTCGGGCGCAGGGTAACCCACGAGCAGTACTTC. Translating gives CASSFGRRVTHEQYF.

This clonotype showed up many times. The V call is TRBV29-1, the J call TRBJ2-5, with D tentatively TRBD1 (5 bases). CDR1 and CDR2 (germline): SQVTM, ANQGSEA. Trimming removed 7 bases from V and 7 bases from J, with 16 bases in between. The CDR3 contains 12 residues. CDR3 residues: CSAREGKGTQYF. In nucleotides, the CDR3 is TGCAGCGCCAGGGAAGGGAAGGGGACCCAGTACTTC.

This clonotype was counted at least ten times. V is TRBV29-1 and J is TRBJ2-7; 8 bases are a match to TRBD1. CDR1 and CDR2 from the germline V gene are SQVTM and ANQGSEA. There are 12 residues in the CDR3. The trim removed 6 bases at V and 6 bases at J, leaving 7 bases unmatched. This CDR3 reads CSVTTGAREQYF. CDR3 in DNA: TGCAGCGTCACGACAGGGGCCCGCGAGCAGTACTTC.

The chain employs TRBV6-2 or TRBV6-3 and TRBJ2-3; TRBD1 might be the D (5 bases). The CDR3 has 16 residues. Trimming pared 5 bases from V and 4 bases from J, leaving 19 bases between. The germline V gene has CDR1 MNHEY and CDR2 SVGEGT. CDR3 DNA: TGTGCCAGCAGTCGACCCGGGTCCAGGGCCCCAGATACGCAGTATTTT. This sequence encodes CASSRPGSRAPDTQYF.

The chain recombines TRBV28 with TRBJ1-2, with a weak D call TRBD1 (6 bases). Germline V lookup: CDR1 MDHEN, CDR2 SYDVKM. Trimming shortened V by 5 bases and J by 6 bases, and 10 bases separated the two germline ends. This CDR3 spans 12 amino acids. The CDR3 sequence is CASSPGHHGYTF. Written as DNA, the CDR3 is TGTGCCAGCAGTCCGGGACACCATGGCTACACCTTC.

This clonotype was observed many times. The rearrangement uses TRBV20-1 and TRBJ2-5, with 8 positions matching TRBD2. The V segment lost 5 bases and the J segment 1 base; nucleotides outside the gene matches: 6. Germline lookup yields CDR1 DFQATT and CDR2 SNEGSKA (reference sequence). The CDR3 has 14 amino acids. The CDR3 sequence is CSALASGFQETQYF. In DNA form, the CDR3 reads TGCAGTGCTCTGGCTAGCGGGTTCCAAGAGACCCAGTACTTC.

This clonotype came up a few times. The J gene is TRBJ2-1, the V gene TRBV6-6; 7 bases fit TRBD2. Germline loops: CDR1 MNHNY, CDR2 SVGAGI (reference sequence). This CDR3 is built from 16 residues. Trimming cost V 5 bases and J 6 bases; bases outside gene matches: 13. CDR3 nucleotide sequence: TGTGCCAGCAGTCCCCCGGCGCGGGGGTTGAGCAATGAGCAGTTCTTC. The encoded protein is CASSPPARGLSNEQFF.

The chain combines TRBV12-3 or TRBV12-4 with TRBJ1-4, with 7 bases that match TRBD1. Losses at the gene ends were 6 bases for V and 8 bases for J; bases not matched to a gene: 6. This CDR3 region has 13 residues. Here the CDR3 reads CASRTGTAEKLFF. The CDR3 region has the DNA TGTGCCAGCAGGACCGGGACAGCCGAAAAACTGTTTTTT.

V gene TRBV20-1 combines with J gene TRBJ2-5; 11 positions agree with TRBD2. Germline V gene lookup returns CDR1 DFQATT and CDR2 SNEGSKA (reference sequence). V lost 4 bases to trimming and J lost 1 base; unmatched junction nucleotides: 5. The CDR3 totals 15 residues. The CDR3 loop is CSATSGTSGQETQYF. The CDR3 nucleotides are TGCAGTGCTACCTCCGGGACTAGCGGCCAAGAGACCCAGTACTTC.

This clonotype was counted only a few times. This chain links TRBV3-1 with TRBJ1-2; TRBD1 matches at 9 bases. V lost 2 bases, J lost 7 bases, and 8 bases stayed unmatched. The CDR3 covers 15 residues. Germline CDR1 is LGHDT and CDR2 is YNNKEL (reference sequence). The CDR3 protein is CASSQMRGQGFGYTF. DNA of the CDR3: TGTGCCAGCAGCCAAATGCGGGGACAGGGATTTGGCTACACCTTC.

The sample holds a few counts of this clonotype. The chain carries TRBV6-1 and TRBJ2-7; D possibly corresponds to TRBD1 (5 bases). The CDR3 is made up of 13 amino acids. The ends were cut back, 3 bases at V and 6 bases at J, with 12 bases in the middle. Looked up from germline, CDR1 is MNHNS and CDR2 is SASEGT. The CDR3 loop is CASSDYPQAEQYF. CDR3 bases: TGTGCCAGCAGTGACTACCCACAGGCCGAGCAGTACTTC.